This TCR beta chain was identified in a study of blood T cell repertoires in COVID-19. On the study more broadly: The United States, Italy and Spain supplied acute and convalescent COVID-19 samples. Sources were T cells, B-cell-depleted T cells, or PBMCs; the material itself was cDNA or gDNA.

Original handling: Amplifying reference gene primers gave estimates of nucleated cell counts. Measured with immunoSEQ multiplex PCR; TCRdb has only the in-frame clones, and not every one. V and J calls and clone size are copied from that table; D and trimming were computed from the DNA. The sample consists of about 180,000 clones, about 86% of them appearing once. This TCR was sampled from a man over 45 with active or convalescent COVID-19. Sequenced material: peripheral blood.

CDR3 nucleotide sequence: TGTGCCAGCAGCCCGACGGGCGGGGGGGCCGAGCAGTTCTTC. This gives the protein CASSPTGGGAEQFF. The chain links TRBV7-7 to TRBJ2-1; 9 nucleotides line up with TRBD2. The CDR3 covers 14 residues. Trimming removed 5 bases from V and 10 bases from J; junction bases left unmatched: 9. Per the germline V gene, CDR1 is SSHAT and CDR2 is FNYEAQ (reference sequence).